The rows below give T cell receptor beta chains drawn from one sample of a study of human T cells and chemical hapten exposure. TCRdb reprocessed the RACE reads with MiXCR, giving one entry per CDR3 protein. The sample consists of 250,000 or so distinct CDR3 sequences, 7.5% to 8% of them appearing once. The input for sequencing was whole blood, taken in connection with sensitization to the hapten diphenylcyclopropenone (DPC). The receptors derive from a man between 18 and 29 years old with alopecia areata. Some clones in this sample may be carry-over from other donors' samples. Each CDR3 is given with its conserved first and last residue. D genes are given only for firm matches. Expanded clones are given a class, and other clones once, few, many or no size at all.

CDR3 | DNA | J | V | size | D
CSVEPAGELFF | TGCAGCGTTGAACCTGCAGGGGAGCTGTTTTTT | TRBJ2-2 | TRBV29-1 | NA | NA
CASTRGLPGGLGEQFF | TGTGCCAGCACCAGGGGCCTGCCGGGGGGGCTCGGTGAGCAGTTCTTC | TRBJ2-1 | TRBV3-1 | many | TRBD2
CASSGSGPGELFF | TGTGCCAGCAGCGGGTCAGGGCCCGGGGAGCTGTTTTTT | TRBJ2-2 | TRBV7-2 | few | NA
CASSVGKGNSPLHF | TGTGCCAGCAGCGTAGGAAAAGGAAATTCACCCCTCCACTTT | TRBJ1-6 | TRBV9 | NA | NA
CASSSTGKIGYNSPLHF | TGTGCCAGCAGCTCAACAGGGAAAATAGGCTATAATTCACCCCTCCACTTT | TRBJ1-6 | TRBV7-9 | NA | NA
CASSQDLSRGSAGNYGYTF | TGCGCCAGCAGCCAAGATCTTAGCCGTGGAAGCGCAGGGAACTATGGCTACACCTTC | TRBJ1-2 | TRBV4-1 | many | NA
CASSAPRTGGNQPQHF | TGTGCCAGCAGCGCCCCCCGGACAGGGGGAAATCAGCCCCAGCATTTT | TRBJ1-5 | TRBV9 | many | TRBD1
CATSRDRGMGYNSPLHF | TGTGCCACCAGCAGAGATCGGGGGATGGGGTACAATTCACCCCTCCACTTT | TRBJ1-6 | TRBV15 | few | NA
CASSVEGVYTDTQYF | TGTGCCAGCAGCGTTGAGGGGGTATACACAGATACGCAGTATTTT | TRBJ2-3 | TRBV9 | NA | NA
CASSLERQSNQPQHF | TGTGCCAGCAGTTTAGAGCGACAGTCCAATCAGCCCCAGCATTTT | TRBJ1-5 | TRBV12-3/TRBV12-4 | NA | NA
CASSQDRVRKYF | TGTGCCAGCAGTCAGGACAGGGTCAGAAAGTATTTT | TRBJ2-3 | TRBV7-3 | NA | TRBD1
CASSLEGQGFIQYF | TGTGCCAGCAGCTTGGAGGGACAGGGGTTCATTCAGTACTTC | TRBJ2-4 | TRBV7-8 | few | TRBD1
CASSQRSRTGISGANVLTF | TGTGCCAGCAGCCAGAGGTCCAGGACAGGGATTTCTGGGGCCAACGTCCTGACTTTC | TRBJ2-6 | TRBV3-1 | many | TRBD1
CSALTGGKPLYNEQFF | TGCAGCGCCTTGACAGGGGGCAAACCACTTTACAATGAGCAGTTCTTC | TRBJ2-1 | TRBV29-1 | NA | TRBD1
CASSEHLETQYF | TGTGCCAGCAGTGAACATCTGGAGACCCAGTACTTC | TRBJ2-5 | TRBV25-1 | few | NA
CSERDSGTDTQYF | TGCAGCGAGCGGGACAGCGGTACAGATACGCAGTATTTT | TRBJ2-3 | TRBV29-1 | few | NA
CASSVRSHQYSSANVLTF | TGTGCCAGCAGCGTCCGTAGTCATCAGTATTCGTCGGCCAACGTCCTGACTTTC | TRBJ2-6 | TRBV9 | few | NA
CASSPTILGAETQYF | TGCGCCAGCAGCCCCACAATCTTAGGGGCAGAGACCCAGTACTTC | TRBJ2-5 | TRBV4-1 | few | NA
CASSPALGRNTEAFF | TGTGCCAGCTCACCTGCTTTAGGCAGGAACACTGAAGCTTTCTTT | TRBJ1-1 | TRBV18 | NA | NA
CASSYSQGAREQYF | TGTGCCAGCAGTTACTCGCAGGGGGCAAGGGAGCAGTACTTC | TRBJ2-7 | TRBV6-5 | few | TRBD1